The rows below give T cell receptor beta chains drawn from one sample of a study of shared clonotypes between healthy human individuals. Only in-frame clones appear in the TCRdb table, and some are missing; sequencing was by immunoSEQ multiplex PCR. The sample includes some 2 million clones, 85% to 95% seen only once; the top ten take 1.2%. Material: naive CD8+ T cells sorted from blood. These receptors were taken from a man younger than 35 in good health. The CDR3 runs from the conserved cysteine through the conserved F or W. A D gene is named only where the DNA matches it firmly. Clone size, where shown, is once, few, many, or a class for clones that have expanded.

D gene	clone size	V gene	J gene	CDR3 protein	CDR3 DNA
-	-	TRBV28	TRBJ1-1	CASSLWDNPTEAFF	TGTGCCAGCAGTTTATGGGACAACCCGACGGAAGCTTTCTTT
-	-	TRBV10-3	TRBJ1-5	CAISESAEARQPQHF	TGTGCCATCAGTGAGTCAGCAGAGGCAAGGCAGCCCCAGCATTTT
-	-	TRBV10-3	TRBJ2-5	CAISGTFQETQYF	TGTGCCATCAGCGGGACTTTCCAAGAGACCCAGTACTTC
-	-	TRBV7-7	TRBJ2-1	CASSQSPSTPYNEQFF	TGTGCTAGCAGCCAATCCCCTAGCACCCCGTACAATGAGCAGTTCTTC
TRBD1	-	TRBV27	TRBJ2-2	CASTVLTGGHTGELFF	TGTGCCAGCACTGTCCTGACAGGGGGCCACACCGGGGAGCTGTTTTTT
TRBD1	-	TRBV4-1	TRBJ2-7	CASSHRDRAYEQYF	TGCGCCAGCAGCCATAGGGACAGGGCCTACGAGCAGTACTTC
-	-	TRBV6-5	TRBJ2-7	CAISEGNAYEQYF	TGTGCCATCAGTGAGGGAAATGCCTACGAGCAGTACTTC
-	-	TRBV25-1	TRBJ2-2	CASSGPGGLHTGELFF	TGTGCCAGCAGTGGCCCGGGTGGACTTCACACCGGGGAGCTGTTTTTT
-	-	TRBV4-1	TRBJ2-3	CASSQGPSTDTQYF	TGCGCCAGCAGCCAAGGCCCCTCCACAGATACGCAGTATTTT
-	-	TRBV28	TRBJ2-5	CASSLSTDQETQYF	TGTGCCAGCAGTTTATCGACGGACCAAGAGACCCAGTACTTC
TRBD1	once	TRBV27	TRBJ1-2	CASSPGQGTFYGYTF	TGTGCCAGCAGCCCCGGACAGGGGACATTCTATGGCTACACCTTC
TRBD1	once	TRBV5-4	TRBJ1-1	CASGSGDRVTEAFF	TGTGCCAGCGGCTCTGGGGACAGGGTTACTGAAGCTTTCTTT
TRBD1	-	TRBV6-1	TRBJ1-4	CASRPGQGADGLFF	TGTGCCAGCAGACCGGGACAGGGGGCGGACGGACTGTTTTTT
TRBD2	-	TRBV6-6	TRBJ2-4	CASSYSGGDIQYF	TGTGCCAGCAGTTACTCGGGAGGGGACATTCAGTACTTC
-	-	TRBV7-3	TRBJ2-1	CASSFNQGNEQFF	TGTGCCAGCAGCTTCAACCAGGGAAATGAGCAGTTCTTC
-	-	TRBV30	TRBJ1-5	CAWSWGVGQPQHF	TGTGCCTGGAGCTGGGGTGTTGGACAGCCCCAGCATTTT
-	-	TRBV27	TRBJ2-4	CASSVTGSENIQYF	TGTGCCAGCAGTGTAACAGGGAGTGAAAACATTCAGTACTTC
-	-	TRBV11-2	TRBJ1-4	CASSLGHANEKLFF	TGTGCCAGTTCCTTGGGGCACGCTAATGAAAAACTGTTTTTT
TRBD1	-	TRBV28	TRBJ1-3	CASSPPGQGLYF	TGTGCCAGCAGTCCCCCCGGACAGGGCTTATATTTT
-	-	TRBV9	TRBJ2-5	CASSVGLGGGETQYF	TGTGCCAGCAGCGTAGGGCTGGGAGGAGGGGAGACCCAGTACTTC
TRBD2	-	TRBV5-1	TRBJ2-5	CASSLGLAGGDQETQYF	TGCGCCAGCAGCCTCGGACTAGCGGGAGGTGATCAAGAGACCCAGTACTTC
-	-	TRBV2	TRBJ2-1	CASSLQEGPGTPHEYNEQFF	TGTGCCAGCAGTCTACAGGAGGGGCCCGGGACTCCTCACGAGTACAATGAGCAGTTCTTC
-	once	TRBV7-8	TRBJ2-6	CASSSRGGGANVLTF	TGTGCCAGCAGCTCCAGGGGAGGTGGGGCCAACGTCCTGACTTTC
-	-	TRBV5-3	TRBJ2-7	CAREARLSIEQYF	TGTGCCAGAGAGGCCCGTCTCTCCATCGAGCAGTACTTC
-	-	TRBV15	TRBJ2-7	CATSRGSGSYEQYF	TGTGCCACCAGCAGAGGATCAGGATCCTACGAGCAGTACTTC
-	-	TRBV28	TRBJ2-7	CASSLGEDGSPYEQYF	TGTGCCAGCAGTTTAGGCGAGGACGGCTCACCCTACGAGCAGTACTTC
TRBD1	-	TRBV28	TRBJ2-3	CASSTWTGIDTQYF	TGTGCCAGCAGTACCTGGACAGGGATAGATACGCAGTATTTT